This is a list of T cell receptor beta chains from one sample in a study of T-cell reconstitution after alpha-beta-depleted transplantation in children. TCRdb itself ran the PCR reads through MiXCR, one entry per CDR3 protein. The repertoire holds roughly 300,000 distinct CDR3 sequences, with about a tenth as singletons. This specimen consisted of PBMCs from the stem cell graft donor, obtained from the stem cell graft. These receptors were taken from a human donor who donated a stem cell graft to a child with acute lymphoblastic leukemia. Both conserved end residues are part of each CDR3. Each record gives: J gene, D gene, clone size, V gene, CDR3 protein, CDR3 DNA. The D gene is left open where the match is weak. Size is stated for part of the rows, as once, few or many counts, or as a class when the clone is expanded.

TRBJ1-5 . . TRBV5-1 CASSGEGGNQPQHF TGCGCCAGCAGCGGGGAGGGGGGCAATCAGCCCCAGCATTTT
TRBJ2-1 . many TRBV3-1 CASSQEQLRGEQFF TGTGCCAGCAGCCAAGAGCAGTTGAGAGGTGAGCAGTTCTTC
TRBJ2-1 TRBD2 . TRBV12-3/TRBV12-4 CASTDPRERDEQFF TGTGCCAGCACCGACCCGCGGGAGAGGGATGAGCAGTTCTTC
TRBJ2-3 TRBD2 . TRBV10-3 CAISESSLTGTSGRATTDTQYF TGTGCCATCAGTGAGTCCAGTTTAACCGGGACTAGCGGGAGGGCCACCACAGATACGCAGTATTTT
TRBJ2-2 TRBD2 . TRBV9 CASSVTSGGTRTGELFF TGTGCCAGCAGCGTAACTAGCGGGGGAACGCGAACCGGGGAGCTGTTTTTT
TRBJ2-2 TRBD1 few TRBV24-1 CATSEHTGVDTGELFF TGTGCCACCAGTGAGCACACAGGGGTCGACACCGGGGAGCTGTTTTTT
TRBJ2-5 . . TRBV5-1 CASSLVDPRDPQYF TGCGCCAGCAGCTTGGTGGACCCGCGGGATCCCCAGTACTTC
TRBJ2-1 TRBD1 . TRBV10-2 CASSERRTGGLRSSYNEQFF TGCGCCAGCAGTGAACGGAGGACAGGGGGCCTTCGAAGCTCCTACAATGAGCAGTTCTTC
TRBJ1-5 . few TRBV7-3 CASSLIGGGNQPQHF TGTGCCAGCAGCTTAATTGGGGGGGGTAATCAGCCCCAGCATTTT
TRBJ1-6 . few TRBV19 CASKGLEGNSPLHF TGTGCCAGTAAAGGACTCGAGGGTAATTCACCCCTCCACTTT
TRBJ2-1 TRBD1 . TRBV27 CASSTRTGGNYNEQFF TGTGCCAGCAGTACCCGGACAGGGGGAAACTACAATGAGCAGTTCTTC
TRBJ2-7 TRBD2 . TRBV20-1 CSADRAVAGGDWAYEQYF TGCAGTGCCGATAGGGCAGTAGCGGGAGGAGATTGGGCCTACGAGCAGTACTTC
TRBJ1-2 . . TRBV19 CASSISGTPRGGYTF TGTGCCAGTAGTATCTCCGGGACGCCAAGGGGCGGCTACACCTTC
TRBJ2-1 . . TRBV9 CASSVFFDYNEQFF TGTGCCAGCAGCGTTTTTTTCGACTACAATGAGCAGTTCTTC
TRBJ1-2 . . TRBV27 CASSVGTSNYGYTF TGTGCCAGCAGTGTTGGTACCTCTAACTATGGCTACACCTTC
TRBJ2-7 TRBD2 few TRBV20-1 CSATSLAGGAAYEQYF TGCAGTGCTACCTCGTTAGCGGGAGGGGCTGCCTACGAGCAGTACTTC
TRBJ2-7 . few TRBV4-3 CASSQDLGGALSYEQYF TGCGCCAGCAGCCAAGATCTAGGAGGGGCCCTCTCCTACGAGCAGTACTTC
TRBJ2-7 . . TRBV7-9 CASSHPRGPSYF TGTGCCAGCAGTCACCCGCGGGGACCGTCTTACTTC
TRBJ2-7 TRBD1 . TRBV20-1 CSAGTGSYEQYF TGCAGTGCTGGGACAGGTTCCTACGAGCAGTACTTC
TRBJ2-1 . . TRBV21-1 CASIKGEGRSSYNEQFF TGTGCCAGCATCAAAGGGGAGGGGAGGAGCTCCTACAATGAGCAGTTCTTC
TRBJ2-2 . . TRBV10-1 CASSGAKTGELFF TGCGCCAGCAGTGGGGCTAAAACCGGGGAGCTGTTTTTT
TRBJ2-1 TRBD1 . TRBV7-9 CASSLVQGFYNEQFF TGTGCCAGCAGCTTAGTACAGGGGTTCTACAATGAGCAGTTCTTC
TRBJ2-1 TRBD2 many TRBV5-6 CASSPSGNSYNEQFF TGTGCCAGCAGCCCTAGCGGAAACTCCTACAATGAGCAGTTCTTC
TRBJ2-2 . . TRBV7-9 CASSRTGGRLAGELFF TGTGCCAGCAGCCGGACTGGGGGACGGTTGGCCGGGGAGCTGTTTTTT
TRBJ2-7 TRBD1 few TRBV4-3 CASSQEETGGSEQYF TGCGCCAGCAGCCAGGAGGAGACAGGGGGCTCCGAGCAGTACTTC
TRBJ2-5 . . TRBV7-9 CASSTRTVQETQYF TGTGCCAGCAGCACTCGGACAGTCCAAGAGACCCAGTACTTC
TRBJ2-7 TRBD2 few TRBV5-1 CASSLALGGRTPEQYF TGCGCCAGCAGCTTGGCCCTCGGCGGGAGAACACCCGAGCAGTACTTC
TRBJ2-5 . few TRBV12-3/TRBV12-4 CASSFLGSRGETQYF TGTGCCAGCAGTTTCCTCGGGAGTAGAGGGGAGACCCAGTACTTC